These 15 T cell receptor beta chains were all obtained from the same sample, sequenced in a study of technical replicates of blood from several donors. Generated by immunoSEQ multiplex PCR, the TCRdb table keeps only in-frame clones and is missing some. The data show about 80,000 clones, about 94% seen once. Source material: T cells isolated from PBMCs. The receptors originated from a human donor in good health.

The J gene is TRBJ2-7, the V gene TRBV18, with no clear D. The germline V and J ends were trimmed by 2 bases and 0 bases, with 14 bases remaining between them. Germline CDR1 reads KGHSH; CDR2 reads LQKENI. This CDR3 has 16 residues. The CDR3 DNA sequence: TGTGCCAGCTCACCAACCCAGACTCAGAGCTCCTACGAGCAGTACTTC. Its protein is CASSPTQTQSSYEQYF. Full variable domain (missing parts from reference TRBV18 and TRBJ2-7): NAGVMQNPRHLVRRRGQEARLRCSPMKGHSHVYWYRQLPEEGLKFMVYLQKENIIDESGMPKERFSAEFPKEGPSILRIQQVVRGDSAAYFCASSPTQTQSSYEQYFGPGTRLTVT.

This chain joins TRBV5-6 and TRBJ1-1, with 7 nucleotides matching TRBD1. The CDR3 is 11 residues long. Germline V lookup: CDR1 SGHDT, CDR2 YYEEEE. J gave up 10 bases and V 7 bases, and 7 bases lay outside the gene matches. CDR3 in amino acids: CASRGQAGAFF. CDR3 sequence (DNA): TGTGCCAGCCGAGGACAGGCAGGAGCTTTCTTT.

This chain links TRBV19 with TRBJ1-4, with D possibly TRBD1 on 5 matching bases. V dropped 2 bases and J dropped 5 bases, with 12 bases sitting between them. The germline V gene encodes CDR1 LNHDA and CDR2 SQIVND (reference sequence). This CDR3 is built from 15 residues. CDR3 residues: CASSIQAQENEKLFF. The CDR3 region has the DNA TGTGCCAGTAGTATACAAGCACAGGAAAATGAAAAACTGTTTTTT.

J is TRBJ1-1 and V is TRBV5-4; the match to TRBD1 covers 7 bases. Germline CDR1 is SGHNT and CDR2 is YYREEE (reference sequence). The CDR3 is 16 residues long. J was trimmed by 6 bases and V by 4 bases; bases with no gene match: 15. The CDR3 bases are TGTGCCAGCAGCCCCGATCCACAGGGGAAAAAAGCTGAAGCTTTCTTT. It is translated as CASSPDPQGKKAEAFF.

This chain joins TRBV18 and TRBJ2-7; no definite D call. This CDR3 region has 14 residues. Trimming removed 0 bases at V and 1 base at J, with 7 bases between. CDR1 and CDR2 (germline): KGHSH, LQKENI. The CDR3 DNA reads TGTGCCAGCTCACCACCGTCCAGGTCCTACGAGCAGTACTTC. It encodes CASSPPSRSYEQYF. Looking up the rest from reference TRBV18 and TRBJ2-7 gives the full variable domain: NAGVMQNPRHLVRRRGQEARLRCSPMKGHSHVYWYRQLPEEGLKFMVYLQKENIIDESGMPKERFSAEFPKEGPSILRIQQVVRGDSAAYFCASSPPSRSYEQYFGPGTRLTVT.

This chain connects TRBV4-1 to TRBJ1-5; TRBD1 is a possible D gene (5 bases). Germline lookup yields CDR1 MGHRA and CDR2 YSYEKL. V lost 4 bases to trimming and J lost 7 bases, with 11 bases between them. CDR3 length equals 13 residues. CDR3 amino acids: CASSPMTDQPQHF. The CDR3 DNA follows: TGCGCCAGCAGCCCAATGACAGACCAGCCCCAGCATTTT.

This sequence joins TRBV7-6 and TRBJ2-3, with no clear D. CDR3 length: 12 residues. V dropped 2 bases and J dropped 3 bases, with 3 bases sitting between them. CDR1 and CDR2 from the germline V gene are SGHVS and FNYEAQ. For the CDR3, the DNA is TGTGCCAGCAGCTTAATAACAGATACGCAGTATTTT. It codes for CASSLITDTQYF.

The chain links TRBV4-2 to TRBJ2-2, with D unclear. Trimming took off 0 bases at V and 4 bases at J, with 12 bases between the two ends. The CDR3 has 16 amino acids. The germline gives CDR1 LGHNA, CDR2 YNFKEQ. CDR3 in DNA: TGTGCCAGCAGCCAAGAAGTCACGCCTATCACCGGGGAGCTGTTTTTT. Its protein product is CASSQEVTPITGELFF.

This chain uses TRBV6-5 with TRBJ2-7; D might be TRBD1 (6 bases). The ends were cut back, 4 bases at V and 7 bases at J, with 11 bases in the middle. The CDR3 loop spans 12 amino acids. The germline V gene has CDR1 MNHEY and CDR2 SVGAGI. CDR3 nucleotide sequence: TGTGCCAGCAGTTCAGCAGGGGAAGAGCAGTACTTC. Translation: CASSSAGEEQYF.

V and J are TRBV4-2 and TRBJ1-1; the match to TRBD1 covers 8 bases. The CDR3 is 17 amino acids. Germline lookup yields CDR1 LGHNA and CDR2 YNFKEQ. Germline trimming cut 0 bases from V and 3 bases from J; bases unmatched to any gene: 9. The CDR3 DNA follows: TGTGCCAGCAGCCAAGATACGAAGACAGGGGTGTACACTGAAGCTTTCTTT. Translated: CASSQDTKTGVYTEAFF.

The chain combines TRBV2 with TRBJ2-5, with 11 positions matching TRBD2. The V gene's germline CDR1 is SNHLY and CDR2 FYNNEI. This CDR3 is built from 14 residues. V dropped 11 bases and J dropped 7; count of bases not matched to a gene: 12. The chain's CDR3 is CAYRLAGPGGTQYF. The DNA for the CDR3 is TGTGCCTATAGACTAGCGGGACCAGGAGGGACCCAGTACTTC.

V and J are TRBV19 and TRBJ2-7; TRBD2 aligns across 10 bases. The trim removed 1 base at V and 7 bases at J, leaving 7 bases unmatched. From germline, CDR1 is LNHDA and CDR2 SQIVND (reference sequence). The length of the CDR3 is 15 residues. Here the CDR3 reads CASSIGAGGPREQYF. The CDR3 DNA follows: TGTGCCAGTAGTATAGGAGCGGGAGGGCCCCGGGAGCAGTACTTC.

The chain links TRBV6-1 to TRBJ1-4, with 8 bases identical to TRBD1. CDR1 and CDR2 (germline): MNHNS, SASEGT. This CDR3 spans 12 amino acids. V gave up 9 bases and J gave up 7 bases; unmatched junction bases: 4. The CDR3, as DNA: TGTGCCAGGGACAGGGTCTGTGAAAAACTGTTTTTT. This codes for CARDRVCEKLFF.

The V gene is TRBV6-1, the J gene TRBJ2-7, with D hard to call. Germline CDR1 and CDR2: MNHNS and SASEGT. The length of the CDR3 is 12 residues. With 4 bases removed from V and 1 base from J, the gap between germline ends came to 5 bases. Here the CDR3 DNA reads TGTGCCAGCAGTGTTATGTCCTACGAGCAGTACTTC. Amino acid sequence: CASSVMSYEQYF.

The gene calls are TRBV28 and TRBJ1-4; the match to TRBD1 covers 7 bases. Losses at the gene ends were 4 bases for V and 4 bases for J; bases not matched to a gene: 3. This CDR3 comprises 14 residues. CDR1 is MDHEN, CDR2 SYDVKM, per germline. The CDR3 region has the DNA TGTGCCAGCAGTTCGGGACAGCTTAATGAAAAACTGTTTTTT. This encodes CASSSGQLNEKLFF.